Below, 10 T cell receptor beta chains from the same sample are listed, as sequenced in a study of blood T cell repertoires in COVID-19. TCRdb's copy holds only in-frame clones and misses some; the assay was immunoSEQ multiplex PCR. Of over 150,000 clones listed, 60% to 80% are singletons. Sequencing used PBMCs or T cells enriched from blood (not recorded which). Receptor source: a woman aged 45 to 65 who had recovered from COVID-19.

This chain connects TRBV18 to TRBJ2-7; 12 positions match TRBD2. J gave up 2 bases and V 2 bases, and 4 bases lay outside the gene matches. Looked up from germline, CDR1 is KGHSH and CDR2 is LQKENI. This CDR3 contains 16 residues. DNA for the CDR3: TGTGCCAGCTCACCAGGACTAGCGGGGTTCGCCTACGAGCAGTACTTC. Its protein product is CASSPGLAGFAYEQYF.

This clone appeared a single time. The junction does not match germline at one end; this may be a read error. This chain links TRBV27 with TRBJ1-1, with TRBD1 as a possible D gene (5 bases). The CDR3 runs 16 residues. The germline CDR1 and CDR2 sequences are MNHEY and SMNVEV (reference sequence). The CDR3 loop reads CAGSPAGGRGGTEAFF. For the CDR3, the DNA is TGTGCCGGCAGTCCAGCAGGCGGCCGGGGGGGCACTGAAGCTTTCTTT.

The rearrangement joins TRBV27 to TRBJ1-2; D might be TRBD1 (5 bases). V was pared by 3 bases and J by 4 bases, with 15 bases between. This CDR3 comprises 15 residues. The germline CDR1 and CDR2 sequences are MNHEY and SMNVEV (reference sequence). This CDR3 is CASSLAPGGGYGYTF. The CDR3 DNA is TGTGCCAGCAGTTTGGCCCCCGGGGGTGGCTATGGCTACACCTTC.

J is TRBJ1-5 and V is TRBV2; 7 bases are a match to TRBD1. CDR3 length: 15 amino acids. Germline V gives CDR1 SNHLY, CDR2 FYNNEI. V was pared by 6 bases and J by 1 base, with 6 bases of the junction left unmatched. For the CDR3, the DNA is TGTGCCAGCAGGAACCGGGACAGAAGCAATCAGCCCCAGCATTTT. Translation: CASRNRDRSNQPQHF. The full variable domain, in which reference TRBV2 and TRBJ1-5 provide the parts outside the CDR3, is EPEVTQTPSHQVTQMGQEVILRCVPISNHLYFYWYRQILGQKVEFLVSFYNNEISEKSEIFDDQFSVERPDGSNFTLKIRSTKLEDSAMYFCASRNRDRSNQPQHFGDGTRLSIL.

J is TRBJ2-3 and V is TRBV18; 13 bases are shared with TRBD2. V trimming: 0 bases; J trimming: 5 bases; junction bases outside the gene matches: 8. The CDR3 extends over 18 amino acids. The V gene's germline CDR1 is KGHSH and CDR2 LQKENI. The CDR3 coding sequence is TGTGCCAGCTCACCACCGGGACTAGCGGGGTCCGGAAAAGATACGCAGTATTTT. Its protein is CASSPPGLAGSGKDTQYF.

The V and J genes are TRBV6-5 and TRBJ2-5; 9 bases align to TRBD1. CDR3 length: 14 amino acids. CDR1 and CDR2 (germline): MNHEY, SVGAGI. V shed 9 bases, J shed 5 bases, and the junction held 10 bases outside the gene matches. The CDR3 is CASHRGLKGETQYF. DNA for the CDR3: TGTGCCAGTCACAGGGGGCTGAAGGGGGAGACCCAGTACTTC.

V gene TRBV5-1 combines with J gene TRBJ1-5; no definite D call. Trimming took off 3 bases at V and 4 bases at J, with 11 bases between the two ends. This CDR3 comprises 14 residues. CDR1 and CDR2 (germline): SGHRS, YFSETQ. The CDR3 region is CASSSDGNNQPQHF. In DNA, the CDR3 is TGCGCCAGCAGCTCGGACGGGAATAATCAGCCCCAGCATTTT.

The chain is built from TRBV4-2 and TRBJ2-3; TRBD2 matches 10 bases. Looked up from germline, CDR1 is LGHNA and CDR2 is YNFKEQ. J lost 4 bases, V lost 5 bases, and 12 bases had no gene match. The length of the CDR3 is 17 residues. The CDR3 spells CASSTRSGRAGSDTQYF. The CDR3 bases are TGTGCCAGCAGCACCCGAAGCGGGAGGGCCGGATCAGATACGCAGTATTTT.

The gene calls are TRBV30 and TRBJ2-4, with 7 nucleotides matching TRBD1. The CDR3 extends over 17 amino acids. Germline assignment: CDR1 GTSNPN and CDR2 SVGIG (reference sequence). Trimming took 3 bases from V and 0 from J; bases not matched to a gene: 11. For the CDR3, the DNA is TGTGCCTGGAGCCCACGAAGGGGGCAGGGAGCCAAAAACATTCAGTACTTC. This gives the protein CAWSPRRGQGAKNIQYF.

This clone was observed a few times. J is TRBJ1-5 and V is TRBV10-3; D is unresolved. This CDR3 is built from 14 residues. The ends were cut back, 4 bases at V and 1 base at J, with 8 bases in the middle. Looked up from germline, CDR1 is ENHRY and CDR2 is SYGVKD. The DNA for the CDR3 is TGTGCCATCAGTGTGGCAGCGAGCAATCAGCCCCAGCATTTT. Translated, it gives CAISVAASNQPQHF.